Each of the 11 T cell receptor beta chains below was sequenced from the same sample in a study of cytomegalovirus exposure and HLA in healthy donors. The assay was immunoSEQ multiplex PCR, and TCRdb's table has in-frame clones only and misses some. The sample holds hundreds of thousands of clones, roughly 90% seen once. The sequencing sample was made of PBMCs. These TCRs come from a young woman in good health and CMV-seronegative.

The chain has TRBV5-1 and TRBJ2-7; D possibly corresponds to TRBD1 (5 bases). Per germline, CDR1 SGHRS and CDR2 YFSETQ. This CDR3 contains 14 residues. V gave up 3 bases and J gave up 2 bases, with 12 bases separating them. The CDR3 spells CASSSTTATYEQYF. In DNA form, the CDR3 reads TGCGCCAGCAGCTCTACGACAGCGACCTACGAGCAGTACTTC.

The chain links TRBV2 to TRBJ2-5; D possibly corresponds to TRBD2 (5 bases). Trimming left V 6 bases short and J 5 bases short, with 13 bases between. This CDR3 contains 13 residues. Germline V gene sequence: CDR1 SNHLY, CDR2 FYNNEI. The CDR3 loop is CASRGESWETQYF. Written as DNA, the CDR3 is TGTGCCAGCAGGGGAGAGAGTTGGGAGACCCAGTACTTC. Drawing the rest from reference TRBV2 and TRBJ2-5, the complete variable domain is EPEVTQTPSHQVTQMGQEVILRCVPISNHLYFYWYRQILGQKVEFLVSFYNNEISEKSEIFDDQFSVERPDGSNFTLKIRSTKLEDSAMYFCASRGESWETQYFGPGTRLLVL.

V gene TRBV25-1 combines with J gene TRBJ1-2, with 9 bases identical to TRBD1. Germline assignment: CDR1 MGHDK and CDR2 SYGVNS. This CDR3 region has 14 residues. V lost 6 bases and J lost 3; bases outside the gene matches: 5. CDR3 coding DNA: TGTGCCAGCAGGGGGACAGGGCTGTACTATGGCTACACCTTC. Its translation: CASRGTGLYYGYTF.

This clone was detected only once. The chain uses TRBV28 and TRBJ1-5; D is ambiguous. Germline-derived CDR1 and CDR2 are MDHEN and SYDVKM. Trimming pared 8 bases from V and 7 bases from J, leaving 12 bases between. There are 12 residues in the CDR3. The CDR3 bases are TGTGCCAGCGCCTTGGGCGCACAGCCCCAGCATTTT. The encoded protein is CASALGAQPQHF.

There are a few counts of this clone. This chain links TRBV5-6 with TRBJ1-1; D possibly corresponds to TRBD1 (6 bases). The V and J ends lost 3 bases and 3 bases respectively, with 21 bases between them. In germline, CDR1 is SGHDT, CDR2 YYEEEE. The CDR3 has 17 amino acids. The CDR3 nucleotides are TGTGCCAGCAGCTCAACAGGGAAAGTTGGGGGTTACACTGAAGCTTTCTTT. As protein: CASSSTGKVGGYTEAFF.

The chain recombines TRBV5-1 with TRBJ1-2, with D tentatively TRBD1 (6 bases). V shed 2 bases and J shed 6 bases, with 14 bases lying between them. The length of the CDR3 is 14 residues. Germline CDR1 and CDR2: SGHRS and YFSETQ. This CDR3 is CASSFSQGSDGYTF. The CDR3 DNA is TGCGCCAGCAGCTTCTCACAGGGCAGCGATGGCTACACCTTC.

The rearrangement uses TRBV30 and TRBJ2-2; D may be TRBD2 (5 bases). Deletions cut 0 bases from V and 5 bases from J, with 7 bases between. Looked up from germline, CDR1 is GTSNPN and CDR2 is SVGIG (reference sequence). This CDR3 has 13 residues. The CDR3 loop reads CAWSVAVTGELFF. The CDR3 nucleotides read TGTGCCTGGAGTGTAGCGGTGACCGGGGAGCTGTTTTTT.

This clone was detected ten times or more. The sample holds other DNA sequences that translate to the same CDR3. This chain links TRBV28 with TRBJ1-2, with unresolved D. Germline CDR1 and CDR2: MDHEN and SYDVKM. The CDR3 extends over 11 amino acids. V lost 3 bases and J 8 bases, leaving 7 bases between the germline ends. CDR3 in amino acids: CASSLSQGYTF. CDR3 bases: TGTGCCAGCAGTTTGTCCCAGGGCTACACCTTC.

This chain links TRBV9 with TRBJ2-1; 10 bases are a match to TRBD2. V was clipped by 2 bases and J by 5 bases; unmatched bases: 4. Germline CDR1 is SGDLS and CDR2 is YYNGEE. CDR3 length equals 15 residues. DNA of the CDR3: TGTGCCAGCAGCGTCGAGCGGGAGGGGAACAATGAGCAGTTCTTC. It yields the protein CASSVEREGNNEQFF.

The V gene is TRBV5-4, the J gene TRBJ1-5; D is unclear. V was clipped by 1 base and J by 7 bases, with 12 bases between them. CDR1 SGHNT and CDR2 YYREEE come from the germline V gene (reference sequence). The CDR3 covers 14 residues. CDR3 region: CASSLWQSEQPQHF. Written as DNA, the CDR3 is TGTGCCAGCAGCTTGTGGCAGAGCGAACAGCCCCAGCATTTT.

This clone was observed a handful of times. V gene TRBV28 combines with J gene TRBJ1-2, with a possible D match to TRBD1 (6 bases). The CDR3 contains 13 residues. Germline CDR1 is MDHEN and CDR2 is SYDVKM. With 7 bases removed from V and 4 bases from J, the gap between germline ends came to 13 bases. CDR3 in amino acids: CASKPGHSYGYTF. The DNA for the CDR3 is TGTGCCAGCAAGCCGGGACACTCCTATGGCTACACCTTC.